These 5 T cell receptor beta chains were sequenced from one sample in a study of beta chain features in type 1 diabetes. The authors reverse transcribed all of the isolated RNA, so sequencing captured expressed TCRB transcripts. Data came from immunoSEQ multiplex PCR; TCRdb stores just in-frame clones and leaves some out. The sample has over 700,000 clones, 15% to 20% seen once. Source material: naive CD4+ T cells from blood. Receptors originate from a woman younger than 30 in good health.

This clone has a single count. The gene calls are TRBV5-4 and TRBJ2-1; D ambiguous. Germline V gene lookup returns CDR1 SGHNT and CDR2 YYREEE (reference sequence). Trimming left V 1 base short and J 0 bases short, with 8 bases between. The CDR3 runs to 15 residues. CDR3 loop: CASSLHSSSYNEQFF. The DNA of the CDR3 is TGTGCCAGCAGCTTGCATTCCAGCTCCTACAATGAGCAGTTCTTC.

This clone was observed a handful of times. The chain recombines TRBV7-9 with TRBJ2-7, with D tentatively TRBD1 (5 bases). Trimming pared 4 bases from V and 2 bases from J, leaving 9 bases between. The germline V gene encodes CDR1 SEHNR and CDR2 FQNEAQ (reference sequence). This CDR3 is 13 amino acids long. As DNA, the CDR3 is TGTGCCAGCAGCTCCGACAGTACCTACGAGCAGTACTTC. Amino acids: CASSSDSTYEQYF.

The gene calls are TRBV7-2 and TRBJ2-7; D ambiguous. V was clipped by 2 bases and J by 2 bases, with 7 bases between them. The CDR3 extends over 13 amino acids. Germline V gene data show CDR1 as SGHTA and CDR2 as FQGNSA. The CDR3 is CASSLLVTYEQYF. For the CDR3, the DNA is TGTGCCAGCAGCTTATTGGTCACCTACGAGCAGTACTTC.

This chain links TRBV9 with TRBJ1-2, with unresolved D. V lost 0 bases, J lost 6 bases, and 15 bases lay in between. CDR1 is SGDLS and CDR2 is YYNGEE in the germline V gene. The CDR3 runs 15 residues. The CDR3 DNA follows: TGTGCCAGCAGCGTAGGTGTCCGGGCTAAAGATGGCTACACCTTC. This gives the protein CASSVGVRAKDGYTF. The entire variable domain, with the rest obtained from reference TRBV9 and TRBJ1-2, is as follows: DSGVTQTPKHLITATGQRVTLRCSPRSGDLSVYWYQQSLDQGLQFLIQYYNGEERAKGNILERFSAQQFPDLHSELNLSSLELGDSALYFCASSVGVRAKDGYTFGSGTRLTVV.

This chain joins TRBV7-9 and TRBJ2-5; 14 bases are a match to TRBD2. In germline, CDR1 is SEHNR, CDR2 FQNEAQ (reference sequence). This CDR3 has 16 residues. V shed 5 bases and J 8 bases; nucleotides not matched to a gene: 10. CDR3 sequence (DNA): TGTGCCAGCAGCCCCACGGGGGGACTAGCGGGAGTAACCCAGTACTTC. This translates into CASSPTGGLAGVTQYF. The whole variable domain, filled in from reference TRBV7-9 and TRBJ2-5, reads DTGVSQNPRHKITKRGQNVTFRCDPISEHNRLYWYRQTLGQGPEFLTYFQNEAQLEKSRLLSDRFSAERPKGSFSTLEIQRTEQGDSAMYLCASSPTGGLAGVTQYFGPGTRLLVL.